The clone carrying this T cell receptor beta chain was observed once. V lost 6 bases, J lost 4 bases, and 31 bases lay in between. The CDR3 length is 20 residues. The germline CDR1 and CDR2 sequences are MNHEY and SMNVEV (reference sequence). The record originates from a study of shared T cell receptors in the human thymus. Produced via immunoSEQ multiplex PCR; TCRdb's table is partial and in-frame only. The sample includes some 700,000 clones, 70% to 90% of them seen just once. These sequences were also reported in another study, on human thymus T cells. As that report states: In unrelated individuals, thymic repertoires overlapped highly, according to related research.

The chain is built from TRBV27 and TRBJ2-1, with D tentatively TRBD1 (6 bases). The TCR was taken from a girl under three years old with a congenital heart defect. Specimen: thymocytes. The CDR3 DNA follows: TGTGCCAGCAGGAGTAAGACAGGAACTGAGTTACAACAGACTTACAATGAGCAGTTCTTC. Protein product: CASRSKTGTELQQTYNEQFF.